The 2 T cell receptor beta chains presented below share a single source sample, sequenced in a study of T cell responses to AZD1222 COVID-19 vaccine. Using immunoSEQ multiplex PCR, the repertoire was profiled, and TCRdb retains in-frame clones only, with some absent. This sample has roughly 260,000 clones, with roughly 93% found just once. The sequenced sample was peripheral blood, obtained on day 0 of AZD1222 vaccination. The receptors stem from an adult in good health.

This chain joins TRBV28 and TRBJ2-4, with D possibly being TRBD1 or TRBD2 (6 bases each). V lost 1 base and J lost 7, with 20 bases in between. The germline V gene encodes CDR1 MDHEN and CDR2 SYDVKM. CDR3 size: 17 residues. For the CDR3, the DNA is TGTGCCAGCAGTTTATCTGGGGGGCCCGTGAAGGGGAACATTCAGTACTTC. It codes for CASSLSGGPVKGNIQYF.

The J gene is TRBJ2-7, the V gene TRBV7-2, with D perhaps matching TRBD2 (6 bases). CDR1 is SGHTA, CDR2 FQGNSA, per germline. The V gene lost 0 bases and the J gene lost 4 bases, with 10 bases spanning the gap. The CDR3 is 14 amino acids. For the CDR3, the DNA is TGTGCCAGCAGCTTAGCCGGGAGTTATTACGAGCAGTACTTC. Translated, it gives CASSLAGSYYEQYF.